The clone carrying this TCR beta chain is categorized as hyperexpanded. Its antigen is as yet unknown. Preparing the TCRbeta library involved the use of unique molecular identifiers. TCRdb reanalysed the PCR reads using MiXCR and keeps one entry per CDR3 protein. The sample lists about 47,000 distinct CDR3 sequences, 40% to 60% occurring once. The sample belongs to a study of T-cell reconstitution after alpha-beta-depleted transplantation in children. General study points: It was newly produced T cells that mostly accounted for T-cell counts and diversity one year after transplant.

The CDR3 is 13 residues long. The V gene's germline CDR1 is SGHAT and CDR2 FQNNGV. Deletions cut 5 bases from V and 5 bases from J, with 10 bases between. This clonotype originated in a boy under two years old with SCID, due to receive a stem cell transplant. The chain is built from TRBV11-2 and TRBJ1-5, with D uncertain. The material sequenced was peripheral blood, taken before TCRalphabeta/CD19-depleted stem cell transplant. The DNA for the CDR3 is TGTGCCAGCAGCCACGGGTCGGATCAGCCCCAGCATTTT. It yields the protein CASSHGSDQPQHF.